This T cell receptor (beta chain) was recovered during a study of vaccination and CD4 T cells after COVID-19. For the study at large: Two of the convalescents were Hispanic, and the group consisted of six males and four females. Blood was drawn a median about 75 days post second dose, range 14 to 241.

On this clonotype: Antigen unknown.

V lost 4 bases and J 8 bases, leaving 10 bases between the germline ends. The CDR3 contains 12 residues. Germline V gene lookup returns CDR1 SGHRS and CDR2 YFSETQ. The treatment here: roughly ten-day PBMC culture with coronavirus spike peptide pools or control peptides (ViraFEST assay). In the ViraFEST assay, peptide-pool expansion preceded TCR sequencing of expanded clonotypes. Researchers used the Oncomine TCR Beta short-read assay to sequence DNA from cultured CD4+ T cells. TCRdb re-derived calls from the PCR reads in MiXCR, one entry per CDR3 protein. The sample gives approximately 15,000 distinct CDR3 sequences, roughly 45% of which show up once; approximately 5.3% is in the top ten.

This chain links TRBV5-1 with TRBJ2-1; perhaps TRBD2 as D (5 bases). The sample consisted of CD4+ T cells from blood, cultured in vitro, taken before SARS-CoV-2 vaccination. This TCR was recovered from a human donor who had recovered from COVID-19. CDR3 amino acids: CASSPRADEQFF. CDR3 DNA sequence: TGCGCCAGCAGCCCCCGAGCGGATGAGCAGTTCTTC.